This TCR beta chain was found in a study of CD8 T cells in ankylosing spondylitis. Study-wide results and caveats: Reportedly, significant enrichment of disease-linked clones occurred in matched ankylosing spondylitis synovial fluid.

To note about this clonotype: Antigen: not known.

The CDR3 loop spans 14 amino acids. V lost 6 bases to trimming and J lost 2 bases; unmatched junction nucleotides: 5. From germline, CDR1 is SGHVS and CDR2 FNYEAQ. Each CDR3 protein gets one entry after TCRdb re-called the 5' RACE reads with MiXCR. Of a few hundred thousand distinct CDR3 sequences in the sample, about 10% were seen once. This clonotype was obtained from a male donor with ankylosing spondylitis or in good health (not recorded which). J is TRBJ2-7 and V is TRBV7-6, with 9 bases aligning to TRBD1. Specimen: blood, either unsorted or a sorted T cell fraction (not recorded which). CDR3: CASSRGTGTYEQYF. CDR3 DNA sequence: TGTGCCAGCAGTCGGGGGACAGGGACCTACGAGCAGTACTTC.